Presented here are 17 T cell receptor beta chains from one specimen sequenced in a study of regulatory T cells in long-lasting Graves disease. Stated time point: persistent/refractory GD, antithyroid drugs over 5 years with positive TRAb. The TCR library was made from RNA that had been extracted from PBMCs in TRIzol. Investigators prepared the TCR beta libraries by applying iRepertoire HTBI primers and Arm-PCR of CDR3 regions. TCRdb analysed the multiplex PCR reads with MiXCR anew, one entry per CDR3 protein. The profile shows 650,000 to 850,000 distinct CDR3 sequences, around 30% of them singletons. The input for sequencing was peripheral blood mononuclear cells (PBMCs), taken when the disease was refractory, from a patient treated with antithyroid drugs. The source is a female donor with Graves disease.

This clonotype was counted between two and nine times. The V gene is TRBV24-1, the J gene TRBJ1-2, with D hard to call. V shed 1 base and J shed 8 bases, with 7 bases lying between them. CDR1 and CDR2 (germline): KGHDR, SFDVKD. This CDR3 is 12 amino acids long. CDR3 sequence reads: CATSDFNGGYTF. The CDR3 DNA sequence: TGTGCCACCAGTGATTTTAACGGAGGCTACACCTTC.

The chain carries TRBV5-5 and TRBJ2-7, with TRBD2 matching over 11 bases. V was clipped by 7 bases and J by 3 bases; unmatched bases: 6. The CDR3 has 14 amino acids. Germline assignment: CDR1 SGHKS and CDR2 YYEKEE (reference sequence). CDR3 sequence reads: CASGTSGSIYEQYF. DNA for the CDR3: TGTGCCAGCGGAACTAGCGGGAGCATCTACGAGCAGTACTTC.

This clonotype was seen many times. The V gene is TRBV28, the J gene TRBJ2-7, with D perhaps TRBD2 (6 bases). Between the trimmed V and J ends, which lost 3 bases and 2 bases, there was a span of 11 bases. CDR3 length: 14 residues. Germline loops: CDR1 MDHEN, CDR2 SYDVKM. CDR3 sequence reads: CASSLVAETYEQYF. Here the CDR3 DNA reads TGTGCCAGCAGTTTGGTAGCGGAAACCTACGAGCAGTACTTC.

This clonotype was counted a few times. V usage is TRBV3-1 and J usage is TRBJ2-7; TRBD2 matches 14 bases. V lost 8 bases to trimming and J lost 6 bases; unmatched junction nucleotides: 9. Germline V gives CDR1 LGHDT, CDR2 YNNKEL (reference sequence). The CDR3 has 15 amino acids. CDR3 residues: CASGPGLAGEAEQYF. The CDR3 region has the DNA TGTGCCAGCGGACCGGGACTAGCGGGAGAGGCCGAGCAGTACTTC.

This chain uses TRBV13 with TRBJ1-1; no firm D call. V lost 0 bases and J lost 1, with 9 bases in between. Germline lookup yields CDR1 PRHDT and CDR2 FYEKMQ (reference sequence). The CDR3 is made up of 15 amino acids. The CDR3 loop is CASSLGSRPNTEAFF. The CDR3 DNA reads TGTGCCAGCAGCTTAGGATCTCGGCCGAACACTGAAGCTTTCTTT.

This clonotype was recorded many times. V gene TRBV6-5 combines with J gene TRBJ2-2; the match to TRBD2 covers 12 bases. The CDR3 totals 17 residues. CDR1 is MNHEY and CDR2 is SVGAGI in the germline V gene. With 2 bases clipped from V and 3 bases from J, the junction kept 4 bases outside the gene matches. The chain's CDR3 is CASSYTSGRIYTGELFF. The CDR3 DNA reads TGTGCCAGCAGTTACACTAGCGGGAGGATATACACCGGGGAGCTGTTTTTT.

This clonotype was observed a handful of times. V and J are TRBV2 and TRBJ1-1; D not certain. The CDR3 has 11 amino acids. Trimming pared 8 bases from V and 0 bases from J, leaving 4 bases between. CDR1 is SNHLY, CDR2 FYNNEI, per germline. The CDR3 region is CASDMNTEAFF. The CDR3 coding sequence is TGTGCCAGCGATATGAACACTGAAGCTTTCTTT.

This clonotype was counted a few times. This chain joins TRBV5-1 and TRBJ1-2; D call uncertain. The CDR3 runs 14 residues. The V and J ends lost 0 bases and 7 bases respectively, with 13 bases between them. Germline V gives CDR1 SGHRS, CDR2 YFSETQ. As DNA, the CDR3 is TGCGCCAGCAGCTTGGACAGAATCCCCCCTGGCTACACCTTC. Its translation is CASSLDRIPPGYTF.

In its sample, this clonotype was seen a few times. The chain couples TRBV3-1 to TRBJ2-2; 10 positions agree with TRBD1. CDR1 and CDR2 from the germline V gene are LGHDT and YNNKEL (reference sequence). J gave up 7 bases and V 5 bases, and 10 bases lay outside the gene matches. The CDR3 is 16 amino acids. CDR3 in amino acids: CASSGRDRGRNGELFF. CDR3 in DNA: TGTGCCAGCAGCGGCCGGGACAGGGGTAGGAACGGGGAGCTGTTTTTT.

V is TRBV2 and J is TRBJ2-3; D not resolved. Trimming removed 6 bases from V and 2 bases from J, with 12 bases in between. Germline values: CDR1 SNHLY, CDR2 FYNNEI. This CDR3 spans 14 amino acids. The CDR3 spells CASRIGPFTDTQYF. CDR3 DNA sequence: TGTGCCAGCAGAATCGGACCTTTCACAGATACGCAGTATTTT. The variable domain in full, with the rest retrieved from reference TRBV2 and TRBJ2-3, is EPEVTQTPSHQVTQMGQEVILRCVPISNHLYFYWYRQILGQKVEFLVSFYNNEISEKSEIFDDQFSVERPDGSNFTLKIRSTKLEDSAMYFCASRIGPFTDTQYFGPGTRLTVL.

This clonotype was seen a handful of times. V gene TRBV2 combines with J gene TRBJ2-2; 9 bases agree with TRBD2. V was clipped by 7 bases and J by 2 bases; unmatched bases: 2. The CDR3 is 14 amino acids. Germline V lookup: CDR1 SNHLY, CDR2 FYNNEI. CDR3 nucleotides: TGTGCCAGCACGGGACTAGCTAACACCGGGGAGCTGTTTTTT. Translated: CASTGLANTGELFF.

This clonotype has a handful of counts. The gene calls are TRBV6-5 and TRBJ1-1, with D tentatively TRBD1 (6 bases). The CDR3 is 15 residues long. CDR1 is MNHEY, CDR2 SVGAGI, per germline. With 0 bases removed from V and 6 bases from J, the gap between germline ends came to 14 bases. CDR3 protein: CASSYSDRLIAEAFF. The CDR3 DNA reads TGTGCCAGCAGTTACTCGGACAGATTAATTGCTGAAGCTTTCTTT.

This clonotype was found a few times. The CDR3 reads CASSLEGWYEQYF. The DNA of the CDR3 is TGTGCCAGCAGTTTGGAGGGTTGGTACGAGCAGTACTTC. The chain recombines TRBV28 with TRBJ2-7; tentatively, D is TRBD2 (6 bases). With 3 bases removed from V and 4 bases from J, the gap between germline ends came to 10 bases. There are 13 residues in the CDR3. Germline assignment: CDR1 MDHEN and CDR2 SYDVKM.

This clonotype has a count of ten or more. This rearrangement joins TRBV11-2 to TRBJ2-7; D uncertain. Trimming cost V 6 bases and J 3 bases, with 15 bases left between them. The CDR3 contains 14 residues. Germline CDR1 reads SGHAT; CDR2 reads FQNNGV. CDR3 DNA: TGTGCCAGCAGACCTTTACTCAGAGGCTACGAGCAGTACTTC. This codes for CASRPLLRGYEQYF.

The sample holds one count of this clonotype. This is likely an artifact of a read error, given a far larger clone one base away. The chain is built from TRBV2 and TRBJ2-5; 7 nucleotides line up with TRBD1. This CDR3 has 14 amino acids. The germline V gene encodes CDR1 SNHLY and CDR2 FYNNEI. The CDR3 sequence is CASSPPGQQETRYF. The DNA for the CDR3 is TGTGCCAGCAGTCCCCCGGGACAGCAAGAGACCCGGTACTTC.

This clonotype was seen only a few times. The rearrangement links TRBV29-1 to TRBJ1-2; no reliable D call. V lost 6 bases and J 2 bases, leaving 10 bases between the germline ends. Germline lookup yields CDR1 SQVTM and CDR2 ANQGSEA. The CDR3 spans 12 residues. CDR3 region: CSVLDGNYGYTF. CDR3 bases: TGCAGCGTACTCGACGGAAACTATGGCTACACCTTC.

In its sample, this clonotype was seen many times. The chain is built from TRBV12-3 or TRBV12-4 and TRBJ1-5; D is undetermined. The CDR3 extends over 13 amino acids. Trimming took off 5 bases at V and 9 bases at J, with 14 bases between the two ends. The CDR3 DNA is TGTGCCAGCAGTACCCGAGCCTCTCCGCCCCAGCATTTT. Its protein is CASSTRASPPQHF.